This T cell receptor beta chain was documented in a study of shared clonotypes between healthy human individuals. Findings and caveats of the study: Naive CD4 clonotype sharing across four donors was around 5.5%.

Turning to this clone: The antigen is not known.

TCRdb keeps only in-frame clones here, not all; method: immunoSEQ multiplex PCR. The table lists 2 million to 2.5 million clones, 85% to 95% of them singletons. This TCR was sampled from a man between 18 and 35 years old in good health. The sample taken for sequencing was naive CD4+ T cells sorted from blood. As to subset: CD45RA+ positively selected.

The CDR3 nucleotides read TGTGCCAGTACCATCTCCCTCTTAAGCCCCTACAATGAGCAGTTCTTC. It yields the protein CASTISLLSPYNEQFF. The chain is built from TRBV19 and TRBJ2-1; no firm D call. Germline loops: CDR1 LNHDA, CDR2 SQIVND (reference sequence). The CDR3 has 16 residues. The V end lost 7 bases, the J end lost 2 bases, and 18 bases lay between the germline ends.